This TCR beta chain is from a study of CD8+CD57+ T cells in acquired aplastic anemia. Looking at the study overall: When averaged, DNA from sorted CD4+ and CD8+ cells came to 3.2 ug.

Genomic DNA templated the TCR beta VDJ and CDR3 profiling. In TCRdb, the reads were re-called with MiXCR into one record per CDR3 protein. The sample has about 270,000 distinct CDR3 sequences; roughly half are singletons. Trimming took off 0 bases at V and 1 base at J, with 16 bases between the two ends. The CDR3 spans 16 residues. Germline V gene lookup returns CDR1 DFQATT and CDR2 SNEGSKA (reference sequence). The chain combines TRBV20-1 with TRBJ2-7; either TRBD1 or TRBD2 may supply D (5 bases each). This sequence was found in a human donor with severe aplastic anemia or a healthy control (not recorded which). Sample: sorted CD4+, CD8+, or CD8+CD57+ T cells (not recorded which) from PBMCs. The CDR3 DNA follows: TGCAGTGCTAGAGATCTTCGGGACGTACCTTCCTACGAGCAGTACTTC. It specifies CSARDLRDVPSYEQYF.